These 17 T cell receptor beta chains were all obtained from the same sample, sequenced in a study of blood T cell repertoires in COVID-19. TCRdb keeps only in-frame clones here, not all; method: immunoSEQ multiplex PCR. The sample lists over 350,000 clones, 80% to 90% occurring once. Material: peripheral blood. Every receptor here comes from a woman aged 25 to 39 with acute or convalescent COVID-19.

The chain couples TRBV28 to TRBJ1-2; 7 bases are shared with TRBD1. CDR3 length: 14 amino acids. Germline CDR1 and CDR2: MDHEN and SYDVKM. The ends lost 7 bases at V and 0 bases at J; junction bases unmatched: 5. CDR3: CASTQGGANYGYTF. In DNA, the CDR3 is TGTGCCAGCACCCAGGGGGGTGCTAACTATGGCTACACCTTC.

The rearrangement uses TRBV2 and TRBJ1-1; TRBD1 agrees at 9 bases. Germline V lookup: CDR1 SNHLY, CDR2 FYNNEI. V trimming: 5 bases; J trimming: 1 base; junction bases outside the gene matches: 2. The CDR3 is 14 residues long. This CDR3 is CASSLGQGNTEAFF. DNA for the CDR3: TGTGCCAGCAGTTTGGGACAGGGGAACACTGAAGCTTTCTTT.

This clone was recorded once. V is TRBV20-1 and J is TRBJ2-3; a possible D gene is TRBD2 (5 bases). The germline V and J ends were trimmed by 6 bases and 7 bases, with 8 bases remaining between them. The V gene's germline CDR1 is DFQATT and CDR2 SNEGSKA (reference sequence). This CDR3 has 10 residues. This chain's CDR3 is CSAAGNTQYF. The CDR3 nucleotides are TGCAGTGCCGCCGGGAATACGCAGTATTTT.

The gene calls are TRBV18 and TRBJ2-5; no definite D call. V lost 3 bases, J lost 5 bases, and 4 bases lay in between. Germline CDR1 and CDR2: KGHSH and LQKENI. CDR3 size: 11 residues. The CDR3 here is CASSPGETQYF. The CDR3 region has the DNA TGTGCCAGCTCACCCGGGGAGACCCAGTACTTC.

This chain connects TRBV18 to TRBJ1-6; no definite D call. V was shortened by 6 bases and J by 1 base, with 13 bases between the two germline ends. The CDR3 has 16 amino acids. Per the germline V gene, CDR1 is KGHSH and CDR2 is LQKENI. CDR3 amino acids: CASSEGRGSYNSPLHF. The CDR3 DNA reads as TGTGCCAGCTCTGAGGGCCGTGGGTCCTATAATTCACCCCTCCACTTT.

V is TRBV2 and J is TRBJ2-3; 9 bases are a match to TRBD1. CDR3 length equals 13 residues. V was clipped by 6 bases and J by 3 bases; unmatched bases: 1. Germline CDR1 reads SNHLY; CDR2 reads FYNNEI. The CDR3 DNA reads as TGTGCCAGCAGGGACAGGGGTACAGATACGCAGTATTTT. It is translated as CASRDRGTDTQYF. Looking up the rest from reference TRBV2 and TRBJ2-3 gives the full variable domain: EPEVTQTPSHQVTQMGQEVILRCVPISNHLYFYWYRQILGQKVEFLVSFYNNEISEKSEIFDDQFSVERPDGSNFTLKIRSTKLEDSAMYFCASRDRGTDTQYFGPGTRLTVL.

The table lists this clone with a count of one. The V gene is TRBV5-5, the J gene TRBJ2-1; 9 positions agree with TRBD1. The germline V gene encodes CDR1 SGHKS and CDR2 YYEKEE (reference sequence). Trimming took 2 bases from V and 7 from J; bases not matched to a gene: 7. This CDR3 is built from 15 residues. CDR3 sequence (DNA): TGTGCCAGCAGCTTTACGGGACAGGGTGGGAATGAGCAGTTCTTC. Residues: CASSFTGQGGNEQFF.

This chain uses TRBV27 with TRBJ2-1, with 9 nucleotides matching TRBD1. The CDR3 contains 14 residues. CDR1 is MNHEY and CDR2 is SMNVEV in the germline V gene (reference sequence). After removal of 8 bases from V and 7 bases from J, the junction contained 9 bases not matched to a gene. This CDR3 reads CASGEQGALNEQFF. DNA of the CDR3: TGTGCCAGCGGGGAACAGGGGGCCCTGAATGAGCAGTTCTTC.

The chain employs TRBV5-5 and TRBJ2-3; 7 bases line up with TRBD1. With V trimmed by 7 bases and J by 4 bases, 3 bases remained unmatched. The CDR3 is 12 residues long. Germline CDR1 SGHKS, CDR2 YYEKEE (reference sequence). The CDR3, as DNA: TGTGCCAGCTTTGACAGGGCAGATACGCAGTATTTT. Its protein is CASFDRADTQYF.

The chain is built from TRBV9 and TRBJ2-3, with a tentative D call TRBD1 (6 bases). Trimming took off 0 bases at V and 2 bases at J, with 10 bases between the two ends. This CDR3 contains 15 residues. Looked up from germline, CDR1 is SGDLS and CDR2 is YYNGEE. CDR3 DNA: TGTGCCAGCAGCGTAGGTGACAGGACCACAGATACGCAGTATTTT. Translated: CASSVGDRTTDTQYF.

The chain has TRBV6-2 or TRBV6-3 and TRBJ2-5, with 7 bases aligning to TRBD2. Germline lookup yields CDR1 MNHEY and CDR2 SVGEGT. The CDR3 length is 14 residues. J was trimmed by 5 bases and V by 6 bases; bases with no gene match: 9. The CDR3 here is CASSALGGGETQYF. DNA for the CDR3: TGTGCCAGCAGCGCACTAGGCGGGGGTGAGACCCAGTACTTC.

The CDR3 loop reads CASSERTGNTEAFF. CDR3 in DNA: TGTGCCAGCAGCGAAAGGACAGGGAACACTGAAGCTTTCTTT. V is TRBV5-5 and J is TRBJ1-1, with 7 bases fitting TRBD1. Germline-derived CDR1 and CDR2 are SGHKS and YYEKEE (reference sequence). This CDR3 is 14 amino acids long. J gave up 1 base and V 4 bases, and 4 bases lay outside the gene matches.

This chain uses TRBV7-2 with TRBJ2-5; D is unresolved. CDR1 and CDR2 (germline): SGHTA, FQGNSA. The CDR3 runs 11 residues. Trimming took off 4 bases at V and 2 bases at J, with 2 bases between the two ends. The CDR3 sequence: CASSSQETQYF. CDR3 coding DNA: TGTGCCAGCAGCTCACAAGAGACCCAGTACTTC.

There are many counts of this clone. Written as DNA, the CDR3 is TGTGCCTGGGGGGGAGGACTAGCGGGGACTTACTCCTACAATGAGCAGTTCTTC. This encodes CAWGGGLAGTYSYNEQFF. V and J are TRBV30 and TRBJ2-1, with 12 bases identical to TRBD2. Germline CDR1 GTSNPN, CDR2 SVGIG (reference sequence). V trimming: 5 bases; J trimming: 0 bases; junction bases outside the gene matches: 11. The CDR3 has 18 amino acids.

The V call is TRBV11-1, the J call TRBJ1-1; D gene uncertain. This CDR3 contains 12 residues. Trimming shortened V by 4 bases and J by 4 bases, and 7 bases separated the two germline ends. Germline CDR1 is SGHAT and CDR2 is FQDESV (reference sequence). The DNA of the CDR3 is TGTGCCAGCAGCTGGGCCGCCACTGAAGCTTTCTTT. It encodes CASSWAATEAFF.

The genes are TRBV28 and TRBJ1-5; D is unclear. Germline CDR1 is MDHEN and CDR2 is SYDVKM. The V end was cut by 1 base, the J end by 1 base, with 5 bases between. The CDR3 is 14 residues long. Here the CDR3 DNA reads TGTGCCAGCAGTTTATCCCAGAGCAATCAGCCCCAGCATTTT. Translated, it gives CASSLSQSNQPQHF.

About this clone itself: The same CDR3 is also encoded by other DNA sequences in this sample. The J gene is TRBJ1-2, the V gene TRBV6-5, with D uncertain. This CDR3 is 13 amino acids long. Trimming removed 0 bases at V and 4 bases at J, with 6 bases between. Germline CDR1 MNHEY, CDR2 SVGAGI. The CDR3 DNA reads as TGTGCCAGCAGTTACTCGAACAGCTATGGCTACACCTTC. It yields the protein CASSYSNSYGYTF.